Reported below is one TCR beta chain. This sample is part of a study of cytomegalovirus exposure and HLA in healthy donors. The CDR3 length is 15 residues. V was pared by 4 bases and J by 0 bases, with 5 bases of the junction left unmatched. CDR1 and CDR2 (germline): ENHRY, SYGVKD. Clones were read by immunoSEQ multiplex PCR, and TCRdb kept only the in-frame ones, dropping some. The top ten hold less than 5.5% of the sample, which has 120,000 to 150,000 clones, 87% seen once. The rearrangement joins TRBV10-3 to TRBJ2-7, with 8 positions matching TRBD1. The specimen sequenced was PBMCs. The receptor comes from a man aged 18-30 years in good health and CMV-seropositive. The CDR3, as DNA: TGTGCCATCAGTGCCGGGACAGGCGCCTCCTACGAGCAGTACTTC. Protein sequence: CAISAGTGASYEQYF.